The present TCR beta chain was sequenced within a study of T cell responses to AZD1222 COVID-19 vaccine. Overall study findings and caveats: The study identified only five to seven AZD1222 recipients as seropositive at baseline.

Trimming cost V 5 bases and J 6 bases, with 14 bases left between them. This CDR3 region has 13 residues. The V gene's germline CDR1 is SQVTM and CDR2 ANQGSEA. Note on this clone: Its matching antigen is unknown.

Assay used: immunoSEQ multiplex PCR; TCRdb lists only in-frame clones, some missing. The table lists around 80,000 clones, around nine tenths of them singletons. Sequencing was performed on peripheral blood, taken on day 0 of AZD1222 vaccination. The chain joins TRBV29-1 to TRBJ1-5; maybe TRBD1 (6 bases). The clonotype comes from an adult in good health. CDR3 sequence reads: CSVKQGWGQPQHF. CDR3 in DNA: TGCAGCGTTAAACAGGGATGGGGTCAGCCCCAGCATTTT.